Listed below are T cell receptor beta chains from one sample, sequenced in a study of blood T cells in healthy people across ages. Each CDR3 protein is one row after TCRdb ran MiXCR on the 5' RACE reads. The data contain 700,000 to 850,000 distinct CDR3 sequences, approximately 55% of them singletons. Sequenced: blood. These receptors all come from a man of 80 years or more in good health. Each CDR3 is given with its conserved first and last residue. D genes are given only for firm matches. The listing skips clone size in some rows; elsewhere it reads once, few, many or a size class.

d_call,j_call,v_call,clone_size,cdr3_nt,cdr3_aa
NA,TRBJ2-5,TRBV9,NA,TGTGCCAGCAGCGTAGGGGGGAACAAAGAGACCCAGTACTTC,CASSVGGNKETQYF
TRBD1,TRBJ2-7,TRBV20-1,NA,TGCAGTGCTGAGTCCCGGGACAGGGTGTGCGAGCAGTACTTC,CSAESRDRVCEQYF
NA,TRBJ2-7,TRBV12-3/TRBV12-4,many,TGTGCCAGCAGTTTTGGAGGATCCTACGAGCAGTACTTC,CASSFGGSYEQYF
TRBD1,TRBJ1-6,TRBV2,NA,TGTGCCAGCAGTGAAGTCGGGCGGACAGGATGGAATTCACCCCTCCACTTT,CASSEVGRTGWNSPLHF
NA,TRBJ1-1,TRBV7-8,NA,TGTGCCAGCAGCTTAGGGGGGCAGGGATCGAATGAAGCTTTCTTT,CASSLGGQGSNEAFF
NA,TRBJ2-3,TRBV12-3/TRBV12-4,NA,TGTGCCAGCAATTTACTGGGATCGCGGAGCACAGATACGCAGTATTTT,CASNLLGSRSTDTQYF
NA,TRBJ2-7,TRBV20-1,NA,TGCAGTGCTAGAATGCAAGTCCGTTTCCCCGAGCAGTACTTC,CSARMQVRFPEQYF
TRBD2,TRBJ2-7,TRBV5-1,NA,TGCGCCAGCAGCCCAGCTAGCGGGACGTACGAGCAGTACTTC,CASSPASGTYEQYF
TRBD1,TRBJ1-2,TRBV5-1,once,TGCGCCAGCAGAATTGTTACAGGGGGCCCGGGTAGGCTCAACTATGGCTACACCTTC,CASRIVTGGPGRLNYGYTF
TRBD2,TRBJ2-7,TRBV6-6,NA,TGTGCCAGCAGTTCCTCGACTAGCGGGTTAAGCTCCTACGAGCAGTACTTC,CASSSSTSGLSSYEQYF
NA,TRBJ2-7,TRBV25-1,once,TGTGCCAGCAGCGAGGCAAGGGAATTGTCCGAGCAGTACTTC,CASSEARELSEQYF
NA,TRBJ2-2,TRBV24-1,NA,TGTGCCACCAGGGCGGCAGGGACCGGGGAGCTGTTTTTT,CATRAAGTGELFF
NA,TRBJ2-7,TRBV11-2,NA,TGTGCCAGCAGCCGGTTAAGGGGACTCTCCTACGAGCAGTACTTC,CASSRLRGLSYEQYF
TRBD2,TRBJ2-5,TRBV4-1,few,TGCGCCAGCAGCCAAGATCCCAGGCTAGCGGGCGCTCGGGGGGGCCAGTACTTC,CASSQDPRLAGARGGQYF
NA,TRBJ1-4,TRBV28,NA,TGTGCCAGCAACGAAAACCAGGTGCATAATGAAAAACTGTTTTTT,CASNENQVHNEKLFF
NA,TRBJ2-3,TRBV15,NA,TGTGCCACCAGTAGACATGACACAGATACGCAGTATTTT,CATSRHDTDTQYF
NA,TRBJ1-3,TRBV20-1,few,TGCAGTGCCCTACAGGGCGCCTCTGGAAACACCATATATTTT,CSALQGASGNTIYF
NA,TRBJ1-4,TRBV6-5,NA,TGTGCCAGCAGTTACTCGATCCCGGGGAGGTCAACTAATGAAAAACTGTTTTTT,CASSYSIPGRSTNEKLFF
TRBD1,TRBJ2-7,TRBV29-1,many,TGCAGCGTCCGACCGACAGGGGACCCTTCCTACGAGCAGTACTTC,CSVRPTGDPSYEQYF
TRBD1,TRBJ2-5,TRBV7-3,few,TGTGCCAGCAGCTTACGCCCGGGACAGGAAGAGACCCAGTACTTC,CASSLRPGQEETQYF
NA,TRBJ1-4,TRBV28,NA,TGTGCCAGCAGTCCCTATAAAGAAAAACTGTTTTTT,CASSPYKEKLFF
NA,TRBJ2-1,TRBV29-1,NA,TGTGTATACCGGGGTTCCTACAATGAGCAGTTCTTC,CVYRGSYNEQFF
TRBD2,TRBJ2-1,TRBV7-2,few,TGTGCCAGCAGACCCCCGGGACTAGCACGTCGGGATGAGCAGTTCTTC,CASRPPGLARRDEQFF
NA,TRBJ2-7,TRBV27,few,TGTGCCAGCAGTTTCTCGGTATGGGTCTCCTACGAGCAGTACTTC,CASSFSVWVSYEQYF
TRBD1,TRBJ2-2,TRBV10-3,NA,TGTGCCATCAGTGAAAGACAGGGGATATCGAACACCGGGGAGCTGTTTTTT,CAISERQGISNTGELFF
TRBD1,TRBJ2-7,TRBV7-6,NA,TGTGCCAGCAGCCCAACAGGGGTCGAGCAGTACTTC,CASSPTGVEQYF